A selection of T cell receptor beta chains follows, all from one sample in a study of tumor-infiltrating lymphocytes in primary liver carcinoma. TCRdb processed the multiplex PCR reads anew with MiXCR; each CDR3 protein has one entry. The repertoire holds 120,000 or so distinct CDR3 sequences, with about 59% as singletons. The sequenced sample consisted of liver tumor tissue from sampling region 1. All receptors come from an older woman with primary liver carcinoma and hepatitis B virus infection. The CDR3 runs from the conserved cysteine through the conserved F or W. A D gene is named only where the DNA matches it firmly. Clone size appears in some rows only: once, few, many, or a class for an expanded clone.

v_gene	abundance	d_gene	j_gene	CDR3nt	CDR3aa
TRBV6-5	many	-	TRBJ2-3	TGTGCCAGCAGCGCCGGGTATACGCAGTATTTT	CASSAGYTQYF
TRBV29-1	many	TRBD1	TRBJ2-5	TGCAGCGGCGGGACAGGGGAGACCCAGTACTTC	CSGGTGETQYF
TRBV28	-	-	TRBJ2-5	TGTGCCAGCACCACATTGGCCCCGCAGGGTGTGATTAGAGAAGAGACCCGGTACTTC	CASTTLAPQGVIREETRYF
TRBV5-6	many	-	TRBJ2-6	TGTGCCAGCAGCTGGGCTGGGGCCAACGTCCTGACTTTC	CASSWAGANVLTF
TRBV4-1	once	TRBD2	TRBJ2-1	TGCGTCAGCAGCCAAGGAGCGGGAGTAAACTACAATGGGCAGTTCTTC	CVSSQGAGVNYNGQFF
TRBV29-1	many	TRBD1	TRBJ1-2	TGCAGCGTTGAAAGAGGGGGCGAAAGAGGCTACACCTTC	CSVERGGERGYTF
TRBV11-2	-	-	TRBJ2-2	TGTGCCAGCAGATTCGAATTCGAGGAGCCGTTTTTT	CASRFEFEEPFF
TRBV13	-	-	TRBJ2-5	TGTGCCAGCAGCTTAGGTCGTCAGACCCAGTACTTC	CASSLGRQTQYF
TRBV11-1	once	-	TRBJ2-1	TGTACCAGCAGCTTAGAGAGTGGAAGGTACAATGAGCAGTTCTTC	CTSSLESGRYNEQFF
TRBV5-1	few	-	TRBJ1-4	TGCGCCAGCAGTTCCGGACGGGCTAATGAAAAACTGTTTTTT	CASSSGRANEKLFF
TRBV11-2	-	-	TRBJ2-1	TGTGCCAGCAGCTTACGTGTGCGGCGAAAGGAGAACAATGAGCGGTTCTTC	CASSLRVRRKENNERFF
TRBV7-8	-	TRBD2	TRBJ2-4	TGTGCCAGCAGCCTCTCAGCGGGAGAATTGAACATTCAGTACTTC	CASSLSAGELNIQYF
TRBV12-3/TRBV12-4	-	-	TRBJ2-3	TGTGCCAGGAGCCCAATCGACGGCGGGGGCACAGATACGCAGTATTTT	CARSPIDGGGTDTQYF
TRBV11-3	-	-	TRBJ1-1	TGTCCCAGCGGCTTAATGGTAAACACTGAAGCTTTCTTT	CPSGLMVNTEAFF
TRBV28	many	TRBD2	TRBJ2-7	TGTGCCAGCAGCCTCAAAGCGGGACCCTCCTACGAGCAGTACTTC	CASSLKAGPSYEQYF
TRBV5-4	few	-	TRBJ1-3	TGTGCCAGCAGCTCTCCGGATGGACCAGGGGCTGGAAACACCATATATTTT	CASSSPDGPGAGNTIYF
TRBV6-1	-	-	TRBJ1-6	TGTGCCAGCAATGAACTGTATTCACCCCCCCACTTT	CASNELYSPPHF
TRBV10-1	many	-	TRBJ1-4	TGCGCCAGCAGTGTCGGCAGTTCTGAAAAACTGTTTTTT	CASSVGSSEKLFF
TRBV30	-	TRBD2	TRBJ2-3	TGTGCCTGGAGTCCCAAAGAACTAGCGGGAGGGCCGAAGCCAGATACGCAGTATTTT	CAWSPKELAGGPKPDTQYF
TRBV29-1	few	-	TRBJ2-7	TGCAGCGTTACGCGACACTCAGCGGGCTGGCAGTACTTC	CSVTRHSAGWQYF
TRBV28	few	TRBD2	TRBJ2-7	TGTGCCAGCAGTTCAGGCGCGGGGGGCACCCACTACGAGCAGTACTTC	CASSSGAGGTHYEQYF
TRBV13	-	-	TRBJ2-7	TGCGCCAGCAGCACATCGATGGCCTACGAGCAGTACTTC	CASSTSMAYEQYF
TRBV11-2	-	TRBD1	TRBJ2-3	TGTGCCAGCAGCTTAGGGACAGGGACCAACACGGATATGCAGTATTTT	CASSLGTGTNTDMQYF
TRBV11-2	-	-	TRBJ2-1	TGTGTCAGCAGCTTCGGTCTGGTAGCTGGAGGGCCGAATGAGCAGTTCTTC	CVSSFGLVAGGPNEQFF
TRBV12-3/TRBV12-4	many	TRBD1	TRBJ1-1	TGTGCCAGCAAGAGACAGGGGAACACTGAAGCTTTCTTT	CASKRQGNTEAFF
TRBV6-2/TRBV6-3	-	TRBD2	TRBJ2-6	TGTGCCAGCAGTACCCCTCGACTAGCGGTAACCTCTGGGGTCAACGTCCTGACTTTC	CASSTPRLAVTSGVNVLTF
TRBV29-1	-	-	TRBJ1-1	TGCAGCGTTGTTAGAAGATCTTCGGAAGGTGGGCCTAAAAACTCTGAAGCTTTCTTT	CSVVRRSSEGGPKNSEAFF
TRBV11-2	once	-	TRBJ2-3	TGTACCAGCAGCCCCGGGGCGAGACGTGGAGATACGCAGTATTTT	CTSSPGARRGDTQYF
TRBV5-1	few	TRBD2	TRBJ2-1	TGCGCCAGCAGCTCCAATTCGCCCCTAGCGGGGGGGGGGACTGAGCAGTTCTTC	CASSSNSPLAGGGTEQFF
TRBV4-2	few	-	TRBJ2-1	TGTGCCAGCAGCCTACGAATCACTACCGCGTCCTACAATGAGCAGTTCTTC	CASSLRITTASYNEQFF
TRBV29-1	-	-	TRBJ2-6	TGCAGCGTTGGGGGGGGCACTGAGGCCAACGTCCTGACTTTC	CSVGGGTEANVLTF
TRBV12-3/TRBV12-4	-	-	TRBJ2-1	TGTGCCAGCAGTCCGCCTCTGGGGGCGATGAGTGAAGATGAGCAGTCCTTC	CASSPPLGAMSEDEQSF
TRBV11-2	-	-	TRBJ2-3	TGTGCCATAAGGACGGTTAGCAATCAGCCCCAGTATTTT	CAIRTVSNQPQYF
TRBV30	few	-	TRBJ1-6	TGTGCCTGGAGGGGACGGGTTGATTCACCCCTCCACTTT	CAWRGRVDSPLHF
TRBV29-1	many	-	TRBJ2-2	TGCAGCGTTCAGGAAAACACCGGGGAGCTGTTTTTT	CSVQENTGELFF
TRBV19	-	-	TRBJ2-3	TGTGCCAGTAGTACCACACACGGAAGGGCAGATACGCAGTATTTT	CASSTTHGRADTQYF
TRBV7-9	-	-	TRBJ2-3	TGTGCCAGCAGCTTAGAGGGACACAGGTTCCCCACAGATACGCAGTATTTT	CASSLEGHRFPTDTQYF
TRBV11-2	once	-	TRBJ2-1	-	CASSFAVGNEEFF
TRBV11-2	medium-sized	-	TRBJ2-7	TGTGCCAGCAGCTTTGGGGGGGCCCCCTACGAGCAGTACTTC	CASSFGGAPYEQYF
TRBV11-1	-	-	TRBJ1-2	TGTGCAAGCAGCCAAGGACAGACCAACTATGACTACACCTTC	CASSQGQTNYDYTF
TRBV29-1	once	-	TRBJ2-3	TGCAGAGTGGACACAGGTACGCAGTATTTT	CRVDTGTQYF
TRBV12-3/TRBV12-4	many	-	TRBJ1-2	TGTGCCAGCAGTTTGCGGGGCTATGGCTACACCTTC	CASSLRGYGYTF
TRBV29-1	-	-	TRBJ1-5	TGCAGCGTTGAGTGTGCCTCTCACCAGCCCCAGCATTTT	CSVECASHQPQHF
TRBV29-1	few	TRBD2	TRBJ2-1	TGCAGCGTTGAAGATCGGGTTAGCGGGCTTAACAATGAGCAGTCCTTC	CSVEDRVSGLNNEQSF
TRBV24-1	-	TRBD2	TRBJ2-1	TGTGCCACCAGGGCGAGCGGGAGGAAGGGTGAGCAGTTCTTC	CATRASGRKGEQFF
TRBV28	-	TRBD1	TRBJ1-1	TGTGCCAGCAGGTCTACCAGGGGGGGTCCTGAAGCTTTCTTT	CASRSTRGGPEAFF
TRBV5-1	-	TRBD2	TRBJ2-3	TGCACCAGCAGCTCGAGCGGGGGGAAGGATACGCAGTATTTT	CTSSSSGGKDTQYF
TRBV5-1	-	-	TRBJ1-4	TGCGCCAGCAGCCCGAGGCTAGATGAAAAACTGTTTTTT	CASSPRLDEKLFF
TRBV11-3	-	-	TRBJ2-5	TGTGCCAGCAGCTTTGTACAAGAGACCCAGCACTTC	CASSFVQETQHF